This is a list of T cell receptor beta chains from one sample in a study of regulatory T cells in long-lasting Graves disease. In TCRdb, the multiplex PCR reads were re-called with MiXCR into one record per CDR3 protein. The table records fewer than 450,000 distinct CDR3 sequences, roughly a quarter of them present only once. Source: peripheral blood mononuclear cells (PBMCs), taken when the disease was refractory, from a patient treated with antithyroid drugs. Receptors were obtained from a female donor with Graves disease. Both conserved end residues are part of each CDR3. D genes are given only for firm matches. The size field is filled for only some rows; it gives once, few, many or a size class.

j_gene: TRBJ2-2
abundance: many
v_gene: TRBV20-1
d_gene: -
len: 12
CDR3nt: TGCAGTGCCTCCTCAAGGACCGGGGAGCTGTTTTTT
CDR3aa: CSASSRTGELFF

j_gene: TRBJ2-5
abundance: few
v_gene: TRBV4-1
d_gene: -
len: 14
CDR3nt: TGCGCCAGCAGCCAATTAGGGATTCAGGAGACCCAGTACTTC
CDR3aa: CASSQLGIQETQYF

j_gene: TRBJ1-1
abundance: few
v_gene: TRBV5-1
d_gene: -
len: 17
CDR3nt: TGCGCCAGCAGCTTGGCATCGGGGGCGCGGGTGAACACTGAAGCTTTCTTT
CDR3aa: CASSLASGARVNTEAFF

j_gene: TRBJ2-5
abundance: -
v_gene: TRBV20-1
d_gene: -
len: 12
CDR3nt: TGCAGTGCTACCCAGGACGGAGAGACCCAGTACTTC
CDR3aa: CSATQDGETQYF

j_gene: TRBJ1-5
abundance: few
v_gene: TRBV6-2/TRBV6-3
d_gene: -
len: 12
CDR3nt: TGTGCCAGCAGTTACCCGCATCGGCCCCAGCATTTT
CDR3aa: CASSYPHRPQHF

j_gene: TRBJ2-2
abundance: many
v_gene: TRBV28
d_gene: -
len: 14
CDR3nt: TGTGCCAGCGCCGGGACGACGAACACCGGGGAGCTGTTTTTT
CDR3aa: CASAGTTNTGELFF

j_gene: TRBJ2-7
abundance: -
v_gene: TRBV5-1
d_gene: -
len: 14
CDR3nt: TGCGCCAGCAGCTTAGGGACGGGTACTATAGAGCAGTACTTC
CDR3aa: CASSLGTGTIEQYF

j_gene: TRBJ2-3
abundance: -
v_gene: TRBV30
d_gene: TRBD1
len: 16
CDR3nt: TGTGCCTGGAGTGGCCGACAGGGACAGATCACAGATACGCAGTATTTT
CDR3aa: CAWSGRQGQITDTQYF

j_gene: TRBJ2-5
abundance: few
v_gene: TRBV14
d_gene: TRBD1
len: 15
CDR3nt: TGTGCCAGCAGCCAAGGAAGACAGGGGGTGCGGACCCAGTACTTC
CDR3aa: CASSQGRQGVRTQYF

j_gene: TRBJ2-5
abundance: many
v_gene: TRBV6-1
d_gene: TRBD2
len: 14
CDR3nt: TGTGCCAGCAGGCAGGGACTAGGGGTGGTGACCCAGTACTTC
CDR3aa: CASRQGLGVVTQYF

j_gene: TRBJ2-5
abundance: -
v_gene: TRBV19
d_gene: TRBD1
len: 14
CDR3nt: TGTGCCAGTAGTTCATCGACAGGGACCGAGACCCAGTACTTC
CDR3aa: CASSSSTGTETQYF

j_gene: TRBJ1-2
abundance: -
v_gene: TRBV5-5
d_gene: -
len: 15
CDR3nt: TGTGCCAGCAGCCAAGTCGTCCATGAGGGGGGTGGCTACACCTTC
CDR3aa: CASSQVVHEGGGYTF

j_gene: TRBJ1-5
abundance: many
v_gene: TRBV27
d_gene: -
len: 13
CDR3nt: TGTGCCAGCAGCTTTTCGCCCAATCAGCCCCAGCATTTT
CDR3aa: CASSFSPNQPQHF

j_gene: TRBJ2-7
abundance: -
v_gene: TRBV7-2
d_gene: TRBD1
len: 14
CDR3nt: TGTGCCAGCAGCCACCCGGGACAGTTGTACGAGCAGTACTTC
CDR3aa: CASSHPGQLYEQYF

j_gene: TRBJ1-2
abundance: -
v_gene: TRBV6-1
d_gene: -
len: 13
CDR3nt: TGTGCCAGCAGCTCGGACTGGGGCTATGGCTACACCTTC
CDR3aa: CASSSDWGYGYTF

j_gene: TRBJ1-1
abundance: -
v_gene: TRBV27
d_gene: -
len: 19
CDR3nt: TGTGCCAGCAGTTCATTGGGGATGACTAGGAGGGTCGGGAACACTGAAGCTTTCTTT
CDR3aa: CASSSLGMTRRVGNTEAFF

j_gene: TRBJ1-5
abundance: -
v_gene: TRBV18
d_gene: TRBD1
len: 14
CDR3nt: TGTGCCAGCTCAACGGGACAGGGACATCAGCCCCAGCATTTT
CDR3aa: CASSTGQGHQPQHF

j_gene: TRBJ2-7
abundance: many
v_gene: TRBV2
d_gene: TRBD1
len: 14
CDR3nt: TGTGCCAGCAGTCGGACAGGGAAATCCTACGAGCAGTACTTC
CDR3aa: CASSRTGKSYEQYF

j_gene: TRBJ2-7
abundance: many
v_gene: TRBV2
d_gene: -
len: 12
CDR3nt: TGTGCCAGCTCCCATCAGGACGGCGAGCAGTACTTC
CDR3aa: CASSHQDGEQYF

j_gene: TRBJ2-2
abundance: many
v_gene: TRBV10-3
d_gene: -
len: 16
CDR3nt: TGTGCCATCAGTGAGTCCGCCGGGAGGAACACCGGGGAGCTGTTTTTT
CDR3aa: CAISESAGRNTGELFF

j_gene: TRBJ2-2
abundance: many
v_gene: TRBV19
d_gene: -
len: 16
CDR3nt: TGTGCCAGTAGGGACCGCGGGACAGCTAACACCGGGGAGCTGTTTTTT
CDR3aa: CASRDRGTANTGELFF

j_gene: TRBJ1-1
abundance: -
v_gene: TRBV29-1
d_gene: -
len: 20
CDR3nt: TGCAGCGTTGTAAGGGGGTGGGCGAGGGGGGAGGGAGTAATGAACACTGAAGCTTTCTTT
CDR3aa: CSVVRGWARGEGVMNTEAFF

j_gene: TRBJ1-1
abundance: many
v_gene: TRBV12-3/TRBV12-4
d_gene: TRBD1
len: 15
CDR3nt: TGTGCCAGCAGTCGTGCGGGACAGGGGCCCACTGAAGCTTTCTTT
CDR3aa: CASSRAGQGPTEAFF

j_gene: TRBJ1-2
abundance: many
v_gene: TRBV28
d_gene: TRBD1
len: 13
CDR3nt: TGTGCCAGCACCCAGGACAGGGCTAATGGCTACACCTTC
CDR3aa: CASTQDRANGYTF

j_gene: TRBJ2-7
abundance: -
v_gene: TRBV12-3/TRBV12-4
d_gene: -
len: 13
CDR3nt: TGTGCCAGCAGTTTTAAGGGGGAGTACGAGCAGTACTTC
CDR3aa: CASSFKGEYEQYF

j_gene: TRBJ1-5
abundance: -
v_gene: TRBV6-2/TRBV6-3
d_gene: -
len: 14
CDR3nt: TGTGCCAGCAGTTACGGGGGTTTCGGGCAGCCCCAGCATTTT
CDR3aa: CASSYGGFGQPQHF

j_gene: TRBJ2-7
abundance: many
v_gene: TRBV2
d_gene: -
len: 13
CDR3nt: TGTGCCAGCGTTAGAGGTGTCTCCTACGAGCAGTACTTC
CDR3aa: CASVRGVSYEQYF

j_gene: TRBJ2-5
abundance: many
v_gene: TRBV2
d_gene: TRBD2
len: 15
CDR3nt: TGTGCCAGCAGTGAAGAGCTAACTAGCGGAGAGACCCAGTACTTC
CDR3aa: CASSEELTSGETQYF

j_gene: TRBJ1-2
abundance: -
v_gene: TRBV30
d_gene: TRBD1
len: 14
CDR3nt: TGTGCCTGGAGACGGGACAGCGCCAACTATGGCTACACCTTC
CDR3aa: CAWRRDSANYGYTF

j_gene: TRBJ2-6
abundance: few
v_gene: TRBV27
d_gene: -
len: 16
CDR3nt: TGTGCCAGCACCTCCCCCCGCGGCTCTGGGGCCAACGTCCTGACTTTC
CDR3aa: CASTSPRGSGANVLTF

j_gene: TRBJ1-5
abundance: -
v_gene: TRBV18
d_gene: -
len: 14
CDR3nt: TGTGCCAGCTCACCTTTCCAGGAGGGTCAGCCCCAGCATTTT
CDR3aa: CASSPFQEGQPQHF

j_gene: TRBJ1-4
abundance: -
v_gene: TRBV18
d_gene: TRBD1
len: 15
CDR3nt: TGTGCCAGCTCACCACTGTTGACAGGGGGAGAAAAACTGTTTTTT
CDR3aa: CASSPLLTGGEKLFF

j_gene: TRBJ1-1
abundance: many
v_gene: TRBV20-1
d_gene: -
len: 13
CDR3nt: TGCAGTGCTAGCGGACAAGCGGACACTGAAGCTTTCTTT
CDR3aa: CSASGQADTEAFF

j_gene: TRBJ2-2
abundance: many
v_gene: TRBV29-1
d_gene: -
len: 12
CDR3nt: TGCAGCCTTGACAGGAACACCGGGGAGCTGTTTTTT
CDR3aa: CSLDRNTGELFF

j_gene: TRBJ2-7
abundance: -
v_gene: TRBV20-1
d_gene: -
len: 13
CDR3nt: TGCAGTGCTAGAGATTCCGGGGTCCGGGAGCAGTACTTC
CDR3aa: CSARDSGVREQYF

j_gene: TRBJ1-1
abundance: -
v_gene: TRBV19
d_gene: -
len: 16
CDR3nt: TGTGCCAGTAGCGATTTTGCCCCTAAGGGGGGGACTGAAGCTTTCTTT
CDR3aa: CASSDFAPKGGTEAFF

j_gene: TRBJ2-2
abundance: few
v_gene: TRBV5-1
d_gene: TRBD1
len: 15
CDR3nt: TGCGCCAGCAGCTTGTCTCAGGGGGCAACCGGGGAGCTGTTTTTT
CDR3aa: CASSLSQGATGELFF

j_gene: TRBJ2-7
abundance: -
v_gene: TRBV29-1
d_gene: TRBD1
len: 17
CDR3nt: TGCAGCGCGGCCGGGACAGGGTATGGGCGGGTATCCTACGAGCAGTACTTC
CDR3aa: CSAAGTGYGRVSYEQYF

j_gene: TRBJ2-5
abundance: many
v_gene: TRBV12-3/TRBV12-4
d_gene: -
len: 14
CDR3nt: TGTGCCAGCAGTTTAGAGGTCGGATTAGGGACCCAGTACTTC
CDR3aa: CASSLEVGLGTQYF

j_gene: TRBJ1-1
abundance: -
v_gene: TRBV7-9
d_gene: -
len: 14
CDR3nt: TGTGCCAGCAGCTGGGCACAGGCGAACACTGAAGCTTTCTTT
CDR3aa: CASSWAQANTEAFF

j_gene: TRBJ1-1
abundance: many
v_gene: TRBV30
d_gene: -
len: 10
CDR3nt: TGTGCCTGGAGAGGCCCTGAAGCTTTCTTT
CDR3aa: CAWRGPEAFF

j_gene: TRBJ2-6
abundance: -
v_gene: TRBV19
d_gene: -
len: 17
CDR3nt: TGTGCCAGTAGTATAGTAGGACCGGGTTCTGGGGCCAACGTCCTGACTTTC
CDR3aa: CASSIVGPGSGANVLTF

j_gene: TRBJ2-1
abundance: -
v_gene: TRBV28
d_gene: -
len: 15
CDR3nt: TGTGCCAGCAGTTTGCCCAGGGGCGAACACAATGAGCAGTTCTTC
CDR3aa: CASSLPRGEHNEQFF

j_gene: TRBJ2-2
abundance: -
v_gene: TRBV30
d_gene: -
len: 14
CDR3nt: TGTGCCTGGAGTGATTCAGGGTACACCGGGGAGCTGTTTTTT
CDR3aa: CAWSDSGYTGELFF

j_gene: TRBJ2-7
abundance: many
v_gene: TRBV15
d_gene: -
len: 16
CDR3nt: TGTGCCACCAGCAAGTGGCCGCTCAAAGACTCCTACGAGCAGTACTTC
CDR3aa: CATSKWPLKDSYEQYF

j_gene: TRBJ2-1
abundance: -
v_gene: TRBV7-9
d_gene: -
len: 11
CDR3nt: TGTGCCAGCAGCCGGGGGCGTGAGCAGTTCTTC
CDR3aa: CASSRGREQFF

j_gene: TRBJ2-5
abundance: many
v_gene: TRBV11-2
d_gene: TRBD2
len: 15
CDR3nt: TGTGCCAGCAGCTTAGCACTAGCGGGAGGAGAGACCCAGTACTTC
CDR3aa: CASSLALAGGETQYF